This is a list of T cell receptor beta chains from one sample in a study. TCRdb re-called the 5' RACE reads with MiXCR, one entry per CDR3 protein. The sample holds roughly 58,000 distinct CDR3 sequences, 20% to 25% seen once. Sequencing input: tumor-infiltrating Tregs sorted from the breast tumor. The receptors here all came from a female donor with breast cancer. Each CDR3 is given with its conserved first and last residue. A D gene is named only where the DNA matches it firmly. Not every row has a clone size; where given, it reads once, few, many or a size class.

J | size | V | D | CDR3 | DNA
TRBJ2-5 | - | TRBV7-8 | TRBD2 | CASSPTSGRSQETQYF | TGTGCCAGCAGCCCCACTAGCGGGAGGTCTCAAGAGACCCAGTACTTC
TRBJ1-1 | - | TRBV3-1 | - | CASTRGGEAFF | TGTGCCAGCACCCGCGGGGGTGAAGCTTTCTTT
TRBJ1-1 | many | TRBV5-1 | - | CASAPAGGPDTEAFF | TGCGCCAGCGCTCCGGCGGGGGGGCCGGACACTGAAGCTTTCTTT
TRBJ1-1 | - | TRBV7-9 | TRBD1 | CATLSGTGNTEAFF | TGTGCCACCCTGTCCGGGACAGGTAACACTGAAGCTTTCTTT
TRBJ1-1 | - | TRBV5-1 | - | CASSRESGGSSEAFF | TGCGCCAGCAGCCGGGAGAGCGGGGGGTCCTCTGAAGCTTTCTTT
TRBJ2-5 | many | TRBV4-1 | TRBD1 | CASSQATLGTGDRETQYF | TGCGCCAGCAGCCAAGCAACCCTCGGGACAGGAGACCGGGAGACCCAGTACTTC
TRBJ2-6 | few | TRBV18 | - | CASSPGAPGTGANVLTF | TGTGCCAGCTCCCCAGGCGCTCCCGGGACAGGGGCCAACGTCCTGACTTTC
TRBJ1-5 | few | TRBV10-3 | - | CAISESGQLSNQPQHF | TGTGCCATCAGTGAGTCTGGACAATTAAGCAATCAGCCCCAGCATTTT
TRBJ2-1 | many | TRBV4-1 | TRBD2 | CASSQGRSGGINEQFF | TGCGCCAGCAGCCAAGGGAGGAGCGGGGGAATTAATGAGCAGTTCTTC
TRBJ2-7 | - | TRBV15 | - | CATSRGVRYEQYF | TGTGCCACCAGCAGAGGCGTACGTTACGAGCAGTACTTC
TRBJ1-1 | many | TRBV12-3/TRBV12-4 | TRBD1 | CASSWRRTGEAFF | TGTGCCAGCAGTTGGAGAAGGACAGGGGAAGCTTTCTTT
TRBJ2-3 | medium-sized | TRBV7-2 | - | CASSRAYLSTDTQYF | TGTGCCAGCAGCCGAGCATACCTTAGCACAGATACGCAGTATTTT
TRBJ1-6 | - | TRBV11-2 | - | CASSSQNSPLHF | TGTGCCAGCAGCTCCCAGAATTCACCCCTCCACTTT
TRBJ2-5 | - | TRBV4-2 | - | CASSQDETGAQETQYF | TGTGCCAGCAGCCAAGATGAGACGGGTGCCCAAGAGACCCAGTACTTC
TRBJ2-5 | - | TRBV7-2 | - | CASSGVIAEETRYF | TGTGCCAGCAGCGGGGTAATAGCGGAAGAGACCCGGTACTTC
TRBJ1-1 | few | TRBV6-5 | - | CASRLDPNTEAFF | TGTGCCAGCAGACTCGACCCGAACACTGAAGCTTTCTTT
TRBJ1-5 | few | TRBV20-1 | TRBD1 | CSARAGQVNQPQHF | TGCAGTGCTAGAGCCGGACAGGTGAATCAGCCCCAGCATTTT
TRBJ2-1 | many | TRBV6-1 | - | CASSEVRRNEQFF | TGTGCCAGCAGTGAAGTAAGGCGGAATGAGCAGTTCTTC